These 16 T cell receptor beta chains were all obtained from the same sample, sequenced in a study of cytomegalovirus exposure and HLA in healthy donors. It was with 60 Vbeta and 13 Jbeta primers that the PCR ran. The protocol was immunoSEQ multiplex PCR, while the TCRdb copy is restricted to in-frame clones and leaves out a portion. The sample lists around 110,000 clones, around 86% occurring once. Sequenced sample: PBMCs. Source of these receptors: a woman aged 25 to 39 in good health and CMV-seronegative.

V usage is TRBV6-6 and J usage is TRBJ1-5; 9 bases are shared with TRBD1. CDR1 is MNHNY, CDR2 SVGAGI, per germline (reference sequence). The CDR3 spans 15 residues. Germline trimming cut 6 bases from V and 6 bases from J; bases unmatched to any gene: 9. CDR3 sequence: CASRGGTGRTQPQHF. CDR3 DNA sequence: TGTGCCAGCAGAGGTGGGACAGGGAGGACTCAGCCCCAGCATTTT.

The chain carries TRBV7-3 and TRBJ2-7, with D maybe TRBD2 (9 bases). Deletions cut 6 bases from V and 7 bases from J, with 19 bases between. This CDR3 is built from 14 residues. Germline V gene lookup returns CDR1 SGHTA and CDR2 FQGTGA. The CDR3 bases are TGTGCCAGCAGGCCTAGCGGGACAGGTGGGGAGCAGTACTTC. Protein: CASRPSGTGGEQYF. The variable domain in full, completed from reference TRBV7-3 and TRBJ2-7, reads GAGVSQTPSNKVTEKGKYVELRCDPISGHTALYWYRQSLGQGPEFLIYFQGTGAADDSGLPNDRFFAVRPEGSVSTLKIQRTERGDSAVYLCASRPSGTGGEQYFGPGTRLTVT.

The V call is TRBV19, the J call TRBJ1-5, with D unclear. V was pared by 7 bases and J by 1 base, with 17 bases between. The CDR3 is 16 residues long. Germline V CDR1 and CDR2: LNHDA, SQIVND (reference sequence). CDR3 amino acids: CASIRRRPVSNQPQHF. Written as DNA, the CDR3 is TGTGCCAGTATCAGGCGCCGTCCGGTCAGCAATCAGCCCCAGCATTTT. Based on the CDR3 plus reference TRBV19 and TRBJ1-5, the full variable domain is DGGITQSPKYLFRKEGQNVTLSCEQNLNHDAMYWYRQDPGQGLRLIYYSQIVNDFQKGDIAEGYSVSREKKESFPLTVTSAQKNPTAFYLCASIRRRPVSNQPQHFGDGTRLSIL.

The chain carries TRBV5-1 and TRBJ2-3; 12 bases match TRBD1. This CDR3 is 16 amino acids long. V lost 4 bases, J lost 6 bases, and 9 bases stayed unmatched. Germline CDR1 and CDR2: SGHRS and YFSETQ. CDR3 DNA: TGCGCCAGCAGCCCGGGGGACAGGGGGCCTAGGGATACGCAGTATTTT. Translating gives CASSPGDRGPRDTQYF.

V is TRBV21-1 and J is TRBJ1-4; the table's D call TRBD1 went unverified against the DNA. TRBV21-1 is classified as a pseudogene. This CDR3 region has 13 residues. The CDR3 region is CASPGVSNEKLFF. The CDR3 region has the DNA TGTGCCAGCCCAGGCGTAAGTAATGAAAAACTGTTTTTT.

There are a few counts of this clone. The rearrangement joins TRBV4-2 to TRBJ2-7, with 10 bases lining up with TRBD2. From germline, CDR1 is LGHNA and CDR2 YNFKEQ. There are 15 residues in the CDR3. With V trimmed by 1 base and J by 3 bases, 3 bases remained unmatched. The CDR3 spells CASSQGASGSYEQYF. CDR3 sequence (DNA): TGTGCCAGCAGCCAAGGGGCTAGCGGGAGCTACGAGCAGTACTTC.

V and J are TRBV7-2 and TRBJ2-1; 8 bases are shared with TRBD2. The V segment lost 3 bases and the J segment 7 bases; nucleotides outside the gene matches: 5. Germline V gene sequence: CDR1 SGHTA, CDR2 FQGNSA. This CDR3 is built from 14 residues. CDR3 coding DNA: TGTGCCAGCAGCTTCGGGAGGGGGGAAAATGAGCAGTTCTTC. It is translated as CASSFGRGENEQFF.

The rearrangement joins TRBV6-1 to TRBJ2-1; 12 bases map to TRBD2. Germline assignment: CDR1 MNHNS and CDR2 SASEGT. This CDR3 is 18 amino acids long. Germline trimming cut 6 bases from V and 2 bases from J; bases unmatched to any gene: 11. The CDR3 loop is CASREQRLAGVPYNEQFF. The CDR3 bases are TGTGCCAGCAGGGAACAGCGACTAGCGGGAGTCCCCTACAATGAGCAGTTCTTC.

The chain employs TRBV6-5 and TRBJ2-7; TRBD2 might be the D (5 bases). V was trimmed by 0 bases and J by 0 bases, leaving 9 bases between them. Germline CDR1 and CDR2: MNHEY and SVGAGI. This CDR3 spans 15 amino acids. The CDR3 bases are TGTGCCAGCAGTTACTCTGGAACTAGCTCCTACGAGCAGTACTTC. As protein: CASSYSGTSSYEQYF.

V is TRBV7-2 and J is TRBJ1-4; D is ambiguous. V was clipped by 5 bases and J by 7 bases, with 11 bases between them. The CDR3 sequence is 13 residues long. Germline assignment: CDR1 SGHTA and CDR2 FQGNSA. CDR3: CASSPPGVEKLFF. The CDR3 nucleotides are TGTGCCAGCAGCCCTCCGGGAGTTGAAAAACTGTTTTTT.

This clone occurred a few times. At one of its ends the junction is not consistent with the germline gene, which may arise from a read error. This chain uses TRBV19 with TRBJ2-3; D is unclear. This CDR3 comprises 11 residues. CDR1 and CDR2 from the germline V gene are LNHDA and SQIVND (reference sequence). CDR3 residues: CATGRTDTQYF. The DNA of the CDR3 is TGCGCTACTGGGCGCACAGATACGCAGTATTTT.

The chain employs TRBV21-1 and TRBJ2-2; the listed D gene, TRBD1, was not tested against the DNA. TRBV21-1 is tagged as a pseudogene. This CDR3 comprises 18 residues. The chain's CDR3 is CASSTEDSGTSNTGELFF. DNA for the CDR3: TGTGCCAGCAGCACCGAGGACTCCGGGACATCGAACACCGGGGAGCTGTTTTTT.

The chain combines TRBV6-4 with TRBJ2-1, with TRBD2 identical over 8 bases. CDR1 is MRHNA, CDR2 SNTAGT, per germline. Trimming cost V 2 bases and J 3 bases; bases outside gene matches: 0. This CDR3 has 14 amino acids. Written as DNA, the CDR3 is TGTGCCAGCAGTGACCTAGCGGGCTACAATGAGCAGTTCTTC. Protein sequence: CASSDLAGYNEQFF.

This clone turned up a few times. The CDR3 nucleotides read TGTGCCAGCAGTTTAGGGCAGGACACAGATACGCAGTATTTT. It translates to CASSLGQDTDTQYF. The chain couples TRBV28 to TRBJ2-3; D remains unclear. The CDR3 contains 14 residues. The V end lost 2 bases, the J end lost 2 bases, and 8 bases lay between the germline ends. Germline CDR1 reads MDHEN; CDR2 reads SYDVKM.

V gene TRBV21-1 combines with J gene TRBJ2-6; the table's TRBD2 call for D was not verified on the DNA. TRBV21-1 counts as a pseudogene. The length of the CDR3 is 14 residues. The CDR3 DNA reads TGTGCCAGCAGCGAGGTCTCTGGGGCCAACGTCCTGACTTTC. It is translated as CASSEVSGANVLTF.

This clone has just one count. The chain joins TRBV10-1 to TRBJ2-1, with 12 bases fitting TRBD2. Germline CDR1 WNHNN, CDR2 SYGVQD (reference sequence). The length of the CDR3 is 14 residues. V dropped 4 bases and J dropped 10; count of bases not matched to a gene: 5. CDR3 nucleotide sequence: TGCGCCAGCAGTGGACTAGCGGGAGATGGGGAGCAGTTCTTC. Amino acids: CASSGLAGDGEQFF.